This is a list of T cell receptor beta chains from one sample in a study of blood T cell repertoires in COVID-19. Using immunoSEQ multiplex PCR, the repertoire was profiled, and TCRdb retains in-frame clones only, with some absent. The sample yields about 520,000 clones, 80% to 90% seen once. The source material was peripheral blood. These receptors were taken from a human donor in a cohort sampled during active COVID-19. Each CDR3 is given with its conserved first and last residue. The D gene is left open where the match is weak. The listing skips clone size in some rows; elsewhere it reads once, few, many or a size class.

v_call: TRBV12-3/TRBV12-4
d_call: NA
j_call: TRBJ2-5
clone_size: NA
cdr3_aa: CASSLRVQETQYF
cdr3_nt: TGTGCCAGCAGTTTACGCGTCCAAGAGACCCAGTACTTC

v_call: TRBV19
d_call: NA
j_call: TRBJ1-5
clone_size: NA
cdr3_aa: CASSPFVSNQPQHF
cdr3_nt: TGTGCCAGTAGTCCCTTTGTAAGCAATCAGCCCCAGCATTTT

v_call: TRBV28
d_call: NA
j_call: TRBJ2-7
clone_size: NA
cdr3_aa: CASSFRTGDHEQYF
cdr3_nt: TGTGCCAGCAGTTTTCGTACGGGAGATCACGAGCAGTACTTC

v_call: TRBV5-1
d_call: NA
j_call: TRBJ1-5
clone_size: NA
cdr3_aa: CASSLSTYSNQPQHF
cdr3_nt: TGCGCCAGCAGCTTATCCACCTATAGCAATCAGCCCCAGCATTTT

v_call: TRBV5-1
d_call: NA
j_call: TRBJ1-1
clone_size: NA
cdr3_aa: CASSRVGDTEAFF
cdr3_nt: TGCGCCAGCAGCCGCGTAGGGGACACTGAAGCTTTCTTT

v_call: TRBV7-2
d_call: TRBD1
j_call: TRBJ1-6
clone_size: few
cdr3_aa: CASLRGTGGSPLHF
cdr3_nt: TGTGCCAGCCTACGAGGGACAGGGGGATCACCCCTCCACTTT

v_call: TRBV28
d_call: NA
j_call: TRBJ2-2
clone_size: NA
cdr3_aa: CASSASDKNAGELFF
cdr3_nt: TGTGCCAGCAGTGCCTCAGACAAGAACGCCGGGGAGCTGTTTTTT

v_call: TRBV6-5
d_call: NA
j_call: TRBJ2-7
clone_size: NA
cdr3_aa: CASSYSHRGGRGEQYF
cdr3_nt: TGTGCCAGCAGTTACTCTCATAGGGGGGGGCGGGGCGAGCAGTACTTC

v_call: TRBV7-9
d_call: NA
j_call: TRBJ1-4
clone_size: NA
cdr3_aa: CASSFRATNEKLFF
cdr3_nt: TGTGCCAGCAGCTTCAGGGCCACGAATGAAAAACTGTTTTTT

v_call: TRBV7-2
d_call: TRBD2
j_call: TRBJ2-2
clone_size: NA
cdr3_aa: CASSPGTSGSTGELFF
cdr3_nt: TGTGCCAGCAGCCCTGGGACTAGCGGGAGCACCGGGGAGCTGTTTTTT

v_call: TRBV12-3/TRBV12-4
d_call: NA
j_call: TRBJ1-1
clone_size: few
cdr3_aa: CASSLISEAFF
cdr3_nt: TGTGCCAGCAGTTTAATCAGTGAAGCTTTCTTT

v_call: TRBV4-3
d_call: TRBD1
j_call: TRBJ1-2
clone_size: NA
cdr3_aa: CASSQTVGTGYGYTF
cdr3_nt: TGCGCCAGCAGCCAGACCGTAGGGACAGGCTATGGCTACACCTTC

v_call: TRBV27
d_call: NA
j_call: TRBJ2-7
clone_size: few
cdr3_aa: CASSPGSADF
cdr3_nt: TGTGCCAGCAGCCCGGGGTCCGCGGACTTC

v_call: TRBV6-5
d_call: TRBD1
j_call: TRBJ2-7
clone_size: NA
cdr3_aa: CASRSQGFYEQYF
cdr3_nt: TGTGCCAGCAGGTCACAGGGGTTCTACGAGCAGTACTTC

v_call: TRBV19
d_call: TRBD1
j_call: TRBJ1-2
clone_size: NA
cdr3_aa: CASIPGQGAYGYTF
cdr3_nt: TGTGCCAGTATCCCGGGACAGGGGGCTTATGGCTACACCTTC

v_call: TRBV9
d_call: TRBD2
j_call: TRBJ2-1
clone_size: NA
cdr3_aa: CASSVASGFYNEQFF
cdr3_nt: TGTGCCAGCAGCGTAGCTAGCGGCTTCTACAATGAGCAGTTCTTC

v_call: TRBV19
d_call: TRBD2
j_call: TRBJ2-2
clone_size: NA
cdr3_aa: CASSIGVFGSRLAGGTRGAGELFF
cdr3_nt: TGTGCCAGTAGTATAGGAGTTTTCGGTTCCCGACTAGCGGGAGGAACTCGTGGGGCCGGGGAGCTGTTTTTT

v_call: TRBV5-4
d_call: TRBD1
j_call: TRBJ2-5
clone_size: NA
cdr3_aa: CASSWGQGRGQETQYF
cdr3_nt: TGTGCCAGCAGCTGGGGACAGGGTAGGGGCCAAGAGACCCAGTACTTC

v_call: TRBV7-2
d_call: NA
j_call: TRBJ2-3
clone_size: NA
cdr3_aa: CASSPQGPTDTQYF
cdr3_nt: TGTGCCAGCAGCCCCCAGGGGCCAACAGATACGCAGTATTTT

v_call: TRBV3-1/TRBV3-2
d_call: TRBD1
j_call: TRBJ1-2
clone_size: NA
cdr3_aa: CASSPGDSDFYTF
cdr3_nt: TGTGCCAGCAGCCCTGGGGACAGTGATTTCTACACCTTC

v_call: TRBV7-2
d_call: TRBD2
j_call: TRBJ2-7
clone_size: once
cdr3_aa: CASSVSGRTNEQYF
cdr3_nt: TGTGCCAGCAGCGTTAGCGGGAGAACAAACGAGCAGTACTTC

v_call: TRBV7-3
d_call: TRBD2
j_call: TRBJ2-7
clone_size: NA
cdr3_aa: CASSWASGSSYEQYF
cdr3_nt: TGTGCCAGCAGCTGGGCTAGCGGGAGCTCCTACGAGCAGTACTTC

v_call: TRBV6-2/TRBV6-3
d_call: TRBD2
j_call: TRBJ2-1
clone_size: NA
cdr3_aa: CASSFGRNEQFF
cdr3_nt: TGTGCCAGCAGTTTCGGGAGGAATGAGCAGTTCTTC

v_call: TRBV7-6
d_call: NA
j_call: TRBJ1-6
clone_size: few
cdr3_aa: CASSSPGGAGSPLHF
cdr3_nt: TGTGCCAGCAGCTCCCCGGGGGGCGCAGGTTCACCCCTCCACTTT

v_call: TRBV29-1
d_call: TRBD2
j_call: TRBJ2-3
clone_size: once
cdr3_aa: CSALRLAGVTDTQYF
cdr3_nt: TGCAGCGCCTTGAGACTAGCGGGAGTCACAGATACGCAGTATTTT

v_call: TRBV28
d_call: NA
j_call: TRBJ1-3
clone_size: NA
cdr3_aa: CASSLKQGWGSGNTIYF
cdr3_nt: TGTGCCAGCAGTTTAAAGCAGGGATGGGGCTCTGGAAACACCATATATTTT

v_call: TRBV7-9
d_call: TRBD1
j_call: TRBJ1-6
clone_size: NA
cdr3_aa: CASSQNRLQGASNSPLHF
cdr3_nt: TGTGCCAGCAGCCAGAACCGACTACAGGGGGCGTCGAATTCACCCCTCCACTTT

v_call: TRBV28
d_call: TRBD1
j_call: TRBJ1-5
clone_size: once
cdr3_aa: CASSLDRGVQPQHF
cdr3_nt: TGTGCCAGCAGCTTAGACAGGGGGGTTCAGCCCCAGCATTTT

v_call: TRBV29-1
d_call: NA
j_call: TRBJ1-2
clone_size: few
cdr3_aa: CSVWPHRSSAYGYTF
cdr3_nt: TGCAGCGTTTGGCCCCACAGGTCTTCGGCCTATGGCTACACCTTC

v_call: TRBV27
d_call: NA
j_call: TRBJ1-4
clone_size: NA
cdr3_aa: CASSYSGLHQGKLFF
cdr3_nt: TGTGCCAGCAGTTACTCAGGGCTTCATCAGGGAAAACTGTTTTTT

v_call: TRBV6-4
d_call: TRBD1
j_call: TRBJ2-1
clone_size: NA
cdr3_aa: CASSRDRQNNEQFF
cdr3_nt: TGTGCCAGCAGCCGGGACAGACAAAACAATGAGCAGTTCTTC

v_call: TRBV5-1
d_call: NA
j_call: TRBJ2-1
clone_size: NA
cdr3_aa: CASSATTSYNEQFF
cdr3_nt: TGCGCCAGCAGCGCAACTACTAGCTACAATGAGCAGTTCTTC

v_call: TRBV7-2
d_call: TRBD2
j_call: TRBJ2-7
clone_size: NA
cdr3_aa: CASSLRGGSYEQYF
cdr3_nt: TGTGCCAGCAGCTTACGGGGGGGATCCTACGAGCAGTACTTC

v_call: TRBV5-3
d_call: NA
j_call: TRBJ1-1
clone_size: NA
cdr3_aa: CARSFCGGVEAFF
cdr3_nt: TGTGCCAGAAGCTTCTGTGGGGGGGTTGAAGCTTTCTTT

v_call: TRBV6-5
d_call: TRBD1
j_call: TRBJ1-1
clone_size: NA
cdr3_aa: CASSYLDRGFVAFF
cdr3_nt: TGTGCCAGCAGTTACCTGGACAGGGGATTTGTAGCTTTCTTT

v_call: TRBV6-5
d_call: NA
j_call: TRBJ1-2
clone_size: NA
cdr3_aa: CASSYKRDSGYTF
cdr3_nt: TGTGCCAGCAGTTACAAGAGGGACTCTGGCTACACCTTC

v_call: TRBV28
d_call: NA
j_call: TRBJ2-1
clone_size: few
cdr3_aa: CASAAPWEVNNEQFF
cdr3_nt: TGTGCCAGCGCCGCTCCGTGGGAGGTCAACAATGAGCAGTTCTTC

v_call: TRBV29-1
d_call: NA
j_call: TRBJ2-3
clone_size: NA
cdr3_aa: CSVQPGGTDTQYF
cdr3_nt: TGCAGCGTACAACCCGGGGGCACAGATACGCAGTATTTT

v_call: TRBV19
d_call: NA
j_call: TRBJ2-7
clone_size: NA
cdr3_aa: CASRNRVPPYEQYF
cdr3_nt: TGTGCCAGTAGGAACCGGGTCCCTCCCTACGAGCAGTACTTC

v_call: TRBV5-6
d_call: TRBD1
j_call: TRBJ1-4
clone_size: NA
cdr3_aa: CASSTGTGINEKLFF
cdr3_nt: TGTGCCAGCAGCACCGGGACAGGGATTAATGAAAAACTGTTTTTT

v_call: TRBV5-1
d_call: NA
j_call: TRBJ2-5
clone_size: NA
cdr3_aa: CASSLGQRETQYF
cdr3_nt: TGCGCCAGCAGCTTGGGGCAGCGGGAGACCCAGTACTTC

v_call: TRBV10-3
d_call: TRBD2
j_call: TRBJ2-3
clone_size: NA
cdr3_aa: CAISESLLSGRGADTQYF
cdr3_nt: TGTGCCATCAGTGAGTCTCTTCTCAGCGGGAGGGGGGCAGATACGCAGTATTTT

v_call: TRBV21-1
d_call: NA
j_call: TRBJ1-2
clone_size: NA
cdr3_aa: CASTQGVGTEGYTF
cdr3_nt: TGTGCCAGCACCCAGGGGGTCGGGACAGAAGGCTACACCTTC

v_call: TRBV5-4
d_call: NA
j_call: TRBJ2-7
clone_size: NA
cdr3_aa: CASSLGRRDRYEQYF
cdr3_nt: TGTGCCAGCAGCTTGGGACGGCGGGATAGGTACGAGCAGTACTTC

v_call: TRBV15
d_call: TRBD1
j_call: TRBJ2-7
clone_size: NA
cdr3_aa: CATSRGQGDDEQYF
cdr3_nt: TGTGCCACCAGCAGGGGACAGGGTGATGACGAGCAGTACTTC